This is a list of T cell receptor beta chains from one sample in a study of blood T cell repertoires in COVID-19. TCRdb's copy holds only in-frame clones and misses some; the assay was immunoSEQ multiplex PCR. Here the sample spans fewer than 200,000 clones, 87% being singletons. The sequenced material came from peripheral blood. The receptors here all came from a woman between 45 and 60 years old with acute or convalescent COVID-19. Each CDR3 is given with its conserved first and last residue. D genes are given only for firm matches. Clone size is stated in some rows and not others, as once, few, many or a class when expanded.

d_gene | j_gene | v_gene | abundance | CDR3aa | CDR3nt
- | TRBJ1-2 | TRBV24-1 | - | CATSVGLF | TGTGCCACCAGTGTTGGGCTCTTC
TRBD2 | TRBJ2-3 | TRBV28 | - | CASSLWVAGGITDTQYF | TGTGCCAGCAGTTTATGGGTAGCGGGGGGAATCACAGATACGCAGTATTTT
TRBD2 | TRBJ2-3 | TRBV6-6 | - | CASRDSGRDTQYF | TGTGCCAGCAGGGACAGCGGGAGGGATACGCAGTATTTT
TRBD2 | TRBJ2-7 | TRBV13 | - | CASSSVGLADYEQYF | TGTGCCAGCAGCTCTGTGGGACTAGCGGATTACGAGCAGTACTTC
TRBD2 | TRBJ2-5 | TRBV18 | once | CASSPIRTSGGARETQYF | TGTGCCAGCTCACCAATCCGTACTAGCGGGGGAGCCCGGGAGACCCAGTACTTC
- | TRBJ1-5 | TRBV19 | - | CASSILGGNQPQHF | TGTGCCAGTAGTATCTTAGGGGGCAATCAGCCCCAGCATTTT
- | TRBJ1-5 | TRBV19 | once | CASSMGSGRDQPQHF | TGTGCCAGTAGTATGGGTTCGGGGAGGGATCAGCCCCAGCATTTT
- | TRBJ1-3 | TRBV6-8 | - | CASSPHTGSGNTIYF | TGTGCCAGCAGTCCACATACAGGGAGCGGAAACACCATATATTTT
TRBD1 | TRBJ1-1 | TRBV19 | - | CATEDRSRLVNTEAFF | TGTGCCACCGAGGACAGGTCGAGGCTCGTGAACACTGAAGCTTTCTTT
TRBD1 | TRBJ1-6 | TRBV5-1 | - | CASNIDRDSPLHF | TGCGCCAGCAACATAGACAGGGACTCACCCCTCCACTTT
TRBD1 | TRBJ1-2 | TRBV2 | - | CASTPDRDGYTF | TGTGCCAGCACCCCGGACAGGGATGGCTACACCTTC
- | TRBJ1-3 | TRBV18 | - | CASSPPRDGNTIYF | TGTGCCAGCTCACCACCGCGGGACGGAAACACCATATATTTT
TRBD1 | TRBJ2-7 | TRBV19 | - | CASSGGRQGSSSYEQYF | TGTGCCAGTAGTGGGGGGAGACAGGGGTCGAGCTCCTACGAGCAGTACTTC
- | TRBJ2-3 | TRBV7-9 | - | CASSLVGTDTQYF | TGTGCCAGCAGCTTAGTAGGCACAGATACGCAGTATTTT
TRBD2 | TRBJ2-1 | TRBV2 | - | CASRKLAEEQFF | TGTGCCAGCAGGAAACTAGCGGAAGAGCAGTTCTTC
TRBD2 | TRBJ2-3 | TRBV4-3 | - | CASSQDRSSGGPTDTQYF | TGCGCCAGCAGCCAAGATCGTTCTAGCGGGGGGCCTACAGATACGCAGTATTTT
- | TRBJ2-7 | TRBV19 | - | CASMLGLGGTYEQYF | TGTGCCAGTATGTTGGGTCTAGGAGGAACCTACGAGCAGTACTTC
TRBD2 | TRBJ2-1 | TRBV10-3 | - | CATRLAGGYQSYNEQFF | TGTGCCACCCGACTAGCGGGGGGATATCAGTCCTACAATGAGCAGTTCTTC
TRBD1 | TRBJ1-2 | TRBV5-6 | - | CASSLVPWTTGGVEGYTF | TGTGCCAGCAGCTTGGTACCCTGGACAACAGGGGGCGTGGAGGGCTACACCTTC
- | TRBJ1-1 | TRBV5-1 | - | CASSITTSGLNTEAFF | TGCGCCAGCAGCATTACTACCTCAGGGCTGAACACTGAAGCTTTCTTT
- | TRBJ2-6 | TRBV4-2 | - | CASSQRRVSESGANVLTF | TGTGCCAGCAGCCAAAGGCGTGTATCGGAGTCTGGGGCCAACGTCCTGACTTTC
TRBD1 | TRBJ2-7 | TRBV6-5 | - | CASRSGTGYEQYF | TGTGCCAGCAGGTCGGGGACAGGCTACGAGCAGTACTTC
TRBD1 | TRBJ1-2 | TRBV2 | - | CATHRGKDGYTF | TGTGCCACCCACAGGGGGAAAGATGGCTACACCTTC
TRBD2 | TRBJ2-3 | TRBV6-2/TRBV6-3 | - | CASSPRTSGGRGADTQYF | TGTGCCAGCAGCCCGAGGACTAGCGGGGGGAGGGGCGCAGATACGCAGTATTTT
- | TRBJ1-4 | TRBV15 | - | CATSRGDLATNEKLFF | TGTGCCACCAGCAGAGGGGACTTGGCAACTAATGAAAAACTGTTTTTT
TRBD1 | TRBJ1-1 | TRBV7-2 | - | CASSLPRGLATEAFF | TGTGCCAGCAGCTTACCCAGGGGGCTCGCTACTGAAGCTTTCTTT
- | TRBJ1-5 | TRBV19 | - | CASSIMGGSSNQPQHF | TGTGCCAGTAGTATCATGGGAGGGAGTAGCAATCAGCCCCAGCATTTT
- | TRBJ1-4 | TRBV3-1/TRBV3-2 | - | CASSQDNRPGLEKLFF | TGTGCCAGCAGCCAAGATAACAGGCCGGGTCTTGAAAAACTGTTTTTT
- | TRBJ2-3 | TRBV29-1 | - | CSVATGEDTQYF | TGCAGCGTTGCGACAGGTGAAGATACGCAGTATTTT
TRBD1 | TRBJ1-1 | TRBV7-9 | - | CASSLAQGEYTEAFF | TGTGCCAGCAGCCTCGCGCAGGGGGAATACACTGAAGCTTTCTTT
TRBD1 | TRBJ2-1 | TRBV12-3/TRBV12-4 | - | CASRRQGAGEQFF | TGTGCCAGCAGACGACAGGGGGCGGGTGAGCAGTTCTTC
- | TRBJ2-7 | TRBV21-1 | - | CASSRNGTFAYEQYF | TGTGCCAGCAGCCGAAATGGGACTTTCGCCTACGAGCAGTACTTC
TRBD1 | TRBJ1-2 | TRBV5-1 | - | CASSLTGGNGYTF | TGCGCCAGCAGCTTGACAGGGGGCAATGGCTACACCTTC
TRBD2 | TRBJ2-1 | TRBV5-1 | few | CASSPGLAGGQGNEQFF | TGCGCCAGCAGCCCTGGACTAGCGGGGGGGCAAGGCAATGAGCAGTTCTTC
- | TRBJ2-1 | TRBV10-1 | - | CASPRNEQFF | TGCGCCAGCCCTAGGAATGAGCAGTTCTTC
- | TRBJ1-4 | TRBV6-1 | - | CASSARGGGGNEKLFF | TGTGCCAGCAGTGCCAGAGGAGGGGGGGGTAATGAAAAACTGTTTTTT
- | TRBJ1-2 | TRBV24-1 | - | CATSDPGRGNYGYTF | TGTGCCACCAGTGATCCCGGTAGGGGTAACTATGGCTACACCTTC
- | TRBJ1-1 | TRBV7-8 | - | CASSFTDSSTEAFF | TGTGCCAGCAGCTTTACAGATTCGTCCACTGAAGCTTTCTTT
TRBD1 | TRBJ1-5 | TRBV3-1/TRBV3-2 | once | CASSQEGTGDNQPQHF | TGTGCCAGCAGCCAAGAGGGGACAGGGGACAATCAGCCCCAGCATTTT
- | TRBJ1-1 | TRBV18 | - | CASSPAREGDTEAFF | TGTGCCAGCTCACCAGCGAGGGAGGGAGACACTGAAGCTTTCTTT
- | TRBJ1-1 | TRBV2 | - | CASRGGISEGEAFF | TGTGCCAGTAGAGGCGGGATCTCGGAGGGTGAAGCTTTCTTT
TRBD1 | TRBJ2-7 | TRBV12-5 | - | CASGLSRGHEQYF | TGTGCTAGTGGTTTATCCAGGGGGCACGAGCAGTACTTC
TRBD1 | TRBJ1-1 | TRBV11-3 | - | CASSLQGARETEAFF | TGTGCCAGCAGCTTACAGGGGGCAAGGGAGACTGAAGCTTTCTTT
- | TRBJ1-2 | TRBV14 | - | CASSQGRVYGYTF | TGTGCCAGCAGCCAAGGCAGGGTCTATGGCTACACCTTC
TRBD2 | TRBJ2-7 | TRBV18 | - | CASSPGLAGNEQYF | TGTGCCAGCTCCCCGGGACTAGCGGGAAACGAGCAGTACTTC
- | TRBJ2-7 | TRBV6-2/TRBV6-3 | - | CASSYGGASSYEQYF | TGTGCCAGCAGTTACGGAGGGGCTAGCTCCTACGAGCAGTACTTC
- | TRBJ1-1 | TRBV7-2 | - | CASSFNQGSTEAFF | TGTGCCAGCAGCTTTAACCAGGGCAGCACTGAAGCTTTCTTT
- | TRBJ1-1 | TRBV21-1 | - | CASSNGHPNTEAFF | TGTGCCAGCAGCAACGGACACCCGAACACTGAAGCTTTCTTT
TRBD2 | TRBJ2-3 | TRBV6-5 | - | CASSLAGTREIGTQYF | TGTGCCAGCAGTTTAGCCGGGACTAGGGAAATTGGCACGCAGTATTTT
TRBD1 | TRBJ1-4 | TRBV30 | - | CAWSVGQGAEKLFF | TGTGCCTGGAGTGTAGGGCAGGGGGCGGAAAAACTGTTTTTT
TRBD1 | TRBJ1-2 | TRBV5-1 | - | CASSLGTGDNYGYTF | TGCGCCAGCAGCTTAGGGACAGGGGATAACTATGGCTACACCTTC
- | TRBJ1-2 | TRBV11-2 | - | CASGQNYGYTF | TGTGCCAGCGGACAGAACTATGGCTACACCTTC
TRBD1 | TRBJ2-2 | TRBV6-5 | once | CASKRQGANTGELFF | TGTGCCAGCAAACGGCAGGGGGCGAACACCGGGGAGCTGTTTTTT
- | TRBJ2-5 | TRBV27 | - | CASSFQGRGSETQYF | TGTGCCAGCAGTTTCCAGGGGCGAGGAAGTGAGACCCAGTACTTC
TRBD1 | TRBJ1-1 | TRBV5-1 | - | CASSLGQGEAFF | TGCGCCAGCAGCCTAGGACAGGGAGAAGCTTTCTTT
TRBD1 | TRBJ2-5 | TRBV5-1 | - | CASSLRTGSGETQYF | TGCGCCAGCAGCTTGCGGACAGGGAGTGGCGAGACCCAGTACTTC